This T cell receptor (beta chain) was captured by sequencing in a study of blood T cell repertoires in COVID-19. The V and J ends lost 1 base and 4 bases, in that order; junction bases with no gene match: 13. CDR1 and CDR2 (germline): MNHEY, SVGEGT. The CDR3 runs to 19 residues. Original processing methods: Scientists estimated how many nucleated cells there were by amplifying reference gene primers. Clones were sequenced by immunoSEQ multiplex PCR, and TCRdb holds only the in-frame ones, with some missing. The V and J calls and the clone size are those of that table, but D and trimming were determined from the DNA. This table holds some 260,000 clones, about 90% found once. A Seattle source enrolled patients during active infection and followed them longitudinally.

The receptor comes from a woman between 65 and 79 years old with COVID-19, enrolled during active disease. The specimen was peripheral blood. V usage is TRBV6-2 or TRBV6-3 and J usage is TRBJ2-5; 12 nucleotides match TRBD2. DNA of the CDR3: TGTGCCAGCAGTTACTTTATCGGACTAGCGGGACCGGCGGGAGAGACCCAGTACTTC. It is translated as CASSYFIGLAGPAGETQYF.